Each of the 30 T cell receptor beta chains below was sequenced from the same sample in a study of shared clonotypes between healthy human individuals. Libraries were prepared by immunoSEQ multiplex PCR; TCRdb keeps only in-frame clonotypes and omits some of them. The sample lists hundreds of thousands of clones; 74% were seen once. The sequenced sample consisted of memory CD4+ T cells sorted from blood. Subset denoted: CD45RA-negative fraction. Receptors originate from a woman in her thirties in good health.

The J gene is TRBJ2-1, the V gene TRBV6-1; TRBD1 agrees at 8 bases. Looked up from germline, CDR1 is MNHNS and CDR2 is SASEGT. Losses at the gene ends were 1 base for V and 12 bases for J; bases not matched to a gene: 5. CDR3 size: 13 residues. The CDR3 nucleotides are TGTGCCAGCAGTGAAGAGGCAGGGGGCGTGCAGTTCTTC. Its translation is CASSEEAGGVQFF.

Concerning this clone itself: An end of the junction differs from the germline gene, which may be a read error. V is TRBV19 and J is TRBJ1-1; a possible D gene is TRBD1 (6 bases). This CDR3 is built from 14 residues. Germline CDR1 is LNHDA and CDR2 is SQIVND (reference sequence). The CDR3 region has the DNA TGTGCCAGCAGTAGGACAGAATCGCACACTGAAGCTTTCTTT. The encoded protein is CASSRTESHTEAFF.

In its sample, this clone was seen many times. The chain couples TRBV2 to TRBJ1-1; no definite D call. CDR1 and CDR2 from the germline V gene are SNHLY and FYNNEI. This CDR3 contains 15 residues. The V and J ends lost 6 bases and 2 bases respectively, with 16 bases between them. DNA for the CDR3: TGTGCCAGCAGAGATTGGGCACCTGGCAACACTGAAGCTTTCTTT. Protein sequence: CASRDWAPGNTEAFF.

V is TRBV5-1 and J is TRBJ2-2; unclear D gene. The germline V gene encodes CDR1 SGHRS and CDR2 YFSETQ. V gave up 4 bases and J gave up 2 bases, with 12 bases separating them. The CDR3 spans 15 residues. The CDR3 region is CASSALEFNTGELFF. For the CDR3, the DNA is TGCGCCAGCAGCGCCCTCGAGTTTAACACCGGGGAGCTGTTTTTT.

A note on this clone: The identical CDR3 is also encoded by other nucleotide sequences in the sample. The V call is TRBV5-1, the J call TRBJ2-5; maybe TRBD1 (6 bases). V lost 1 base and J lost 5, with 9 bases in between. CDR1 is SGHRS, CDR2 YFSETQ, per germline. This CDR3 comprises 13 residues. CDR3 nucleotides: TGCGCCAGCAGCTTGCCAGGGGCGGAGACCCAGTACTTC. Protein sequence: CASSLPGAETQYF.

The rearrangement joins TRBV15 to TRBJ2-3; TRBD2 agrees at 10 bases. This CDR3 is built from 18 residues. J was trimmed by 1 base and V by 3 bases; bases with no gene match: 10. CDR1 and CDR2 (germline): LNHNV, YYDKDF (reference sequence). The chain's CDR3 is CATSSPSGSRLGTDTQYF. DNA for the CDR3: TGTGCCACCAGCAGCCCTAGCGGGAGCCGATTGGGCACAGATACGCAGTATTTT.

The rearrangement uses TRBV5-1 and TRBJ2-1; D is uncertain. The CDR3 covers 14 residues. Between the trimmed V and J ends, which lost 7 bases and 0 bases, there was a span of 11 bases. Germline V gives CDR1 SGHRS, CDR2 YFSETQ. The CDR3 DNA follows: TGCGCCAGCGGTCCGAAGAGCTCCTACAATGAGCAGTTCTTC. This sequence encodes CASGPKSSYNEQFF.

The chain recombines TRBV2 with TRBJ1-1; D unclear. The germline gives CDR1 SNHLY, CDR2 FYNNEI. The CDR3 is 14 residues long. V was cut by 5 bases and J by 3 bases, with 13 bases left in between. CDR3 region: CASSRPGSDTEAFF. CDR3 in DNA: TGTGCCAGCAGTAGGCCGGGGTCGGACACTGAAGCTTTCTTT.

This chain connects TRBV10-1 to TRBJ2-2; D call uncertain. The CDR3 sequence is 15 residues long. Germline CDR1 is WNHNN and CDR2 is SYGVQD (reference sequence). The V end lost 2 bases, the J end lost 9 bases, and 16 bases lay between the germline ends. The CDR3 region is CASSEKGAAKRELFF. The CDR3 DNA sequence: TGCGCCAGCAGTGAGAAAGGTGCGGCAAAGCGGGAGCTGTTTTTT.

This rearrangement joins TRBV28 to TRBJ2-2; D uncertain. The CDR3 extends over 15 amino acids. V lost 5 bases and J lost 0, with 10 bases in between. CDR1 is MDHEN, CDR2 SYDVKM, per germline. CDR3 nucleotides: TGTGCCAGCAGTCTCAGACTGACGAACACCGGGGAGCTGTTTTTT. It translates to CASSLRLTNTGELFF.

Notes on this clone: Other DNA sequences in the same sample also yield this CDR3. V usage is TRBV2 and J usage is TRBJ2-3, with a weak D call TRBD2 (6 bases). Germline CDR1 and CDR2: SNHLY and FYNNEI. The CDR3 covers 16 residues. Trimming left V 8 bases short and J 0 bases short, with 18 bases between. CDR3 amino acids: CASSRRGSGSTDTQYF. CDR3 sequence (DNA): TGTGCCAGCTCTCGAAGGGGAAGCGGGAGCACAGATACGCAGTATTTT.

This clone has a handful of counts. This chain links TRBV9 with TRBJ2-1; 8 bases agree with TRBD2. The CDR3 covers 15 residues. Germline V CDR1 and CDR2: SGDLS, YYNGEE. Germline trimming cut 4 bases from V and 0 bases from J; bases unmatched to any gene: 3. In DNA form, the CDR3 reads TGTGCCAGCAGCACAAGCGGGAGCTCCTACAATGAGCAGTTCTTC. Translation: CASSTSGSSYNEQFF.

The gene calls are TRBV19 and TRBJ1-5, with a tentative D call TRBD1 (6 bases). Trimming shortened V by 2 bases and J by 3 bases, and 11 bases separated the two germline ends. Germline loops: CDR1 LNHDA, CDR2 SQIVND (reference sequence). This CDR3 comprises 15 residues. CDR3 in amino acids: CASSIRYRDNQPQHF. CDR3 coding DNA: TGTGCCAGTAGTATACGGTACAGGGACAATCAGCCCCAGCATTTT.

The chain links TRBV5-6 to TRBJ2-7, with 10 bases aligning to TRBD2. The germline CDR1 and CDR2 sequences are SGHDT and YYEEEE. The CDR3 has 15 residues. The junction had 6 bases not matched to a gene; V was cut back by 5 bases and J by 1 base. CDR3 nucleotide sequence: TGTGCCAGCAGGGATCGGACTAGCGGATCCTACGAGCAGTACTTC. Protein sequence: CASRDRTSGSYEQYF.

The gene calls are TRBV25-1 and TRBJ2-4; TRBD2 matches 7 bases. CDR3 length: 13 amino acids. The V and J ends lost 6 bases and 4 bases, in that order; junction bases with no gene match: 3. The germline V gene has CDR1 MGHDK and CDR2 SYGVNS. DNA of the CDR3: TGTGCCAGCAGCGGGGAGGGGAAAAACATTCAGTACTTC. This translates into CASSGEGKNIQYF.

This clone appeared a single time. The chain is built from TRBV28 and TRBJ2-7; TRBD2 matches 8 bases. The germline gives CDR1 MDHEN, CDR2 SYDVKM. The CDR3 spans 16 residues. J was trimmed by 4 bases and V by 3 bases; bases with no gene match: 11. CDR3 sequence (DNA): TGTGCCAGCAGTTTTTCCGGGAGGGCCGGAATGTACGAGCAGTACTTC. It yields the protein CASSFSGRAGMYEQYF.

This chain joins TRBV6-6 and TRBJ1-1, with unresolved D. Trimming pared 2 bases from V and 4 bases from J, leaving 11 bases between. Germline-derived CDR1 and CDR2 are MNHNY and SVGAGI (reference sequence). The CDR3 has 14 amino acids. The CDR3 DNA follows: TGTGCCAGCAGTTACCGAGGCGTGGCCACTGAAGCTTTCTTT. Translating gives CASSYRGVATEAFF.

The chain joins TRBV10-3 to TRBJ2-7; D may be TRBD1 (6 bases). This CDR3 is 12 amino acids long. Per the germline V gene, CDR1 is ENHRY and CDR2 is SYGVKD. Trimming shortened V by 4 bases and J by 4 bases, and 8 bases separated the two germline ends. The CDR3 is CAISARGYEQYF. CDR3 coding DNA: TGTGCCATCAGTGCCAGGGGATACGAGCAGTACTTC.

This chain joins TRBV4-2 and TRBJ2-3, with a possible D match to TRBD2 (5 bases). This CDR3 contains 14 residues. V was clipped by 8 bases and J by 5 bases, with 17 bases between them. The germline V gene encodes CDR1 LGHNA and CDR2 YNFKEQ. In DNA, the CDR3 is TGTGCCAGCGGAGTCCCCCCCGCGGGAGATACGCAGTATTTT. Translated, it gives CASGVPPAGDTQYF.

The rearrangement joins TRBV7-9 to TRBJ2-7, with 9 bases that match TRBD1. The V and J ends lost 3 bases and 4 bases, in that order; junction bases with no gene match: 7. The CDR3 extends over 15 amino acids. Germline CDR1 is SEHNR and CDR2 is FQNEAQ (reference sequence). Here the CDR3 DNA reads TGTGCCAGCAGCTTGGCCGGGACAGGGTTGTACGAGCAGTACTTC. Translating it yields CASSLAGTGLYEQYF.

The rearrangement links TRBV7-7 to TRBJ2-7; 10 bases agree with TRBD1. Germline V CDR1 and CDR2: SSHAT, FNYEAQ (reference sequence). This CDR3 region has 15 residues. Unmatched junction bases numbered 8, after V lost 4 bases and J lost 5 bases. CDR3: CASSSGTGVGNEQYF. As DNA, the CDR3 is TGTGCCAGCAGCTCAGGGACAGGGGTCGGGAACGAGCAGTACTTC.

The chain recombines TRBV28 with TRBJ2-7, with TRBD2 matching 9 bases. V shed 6 bases and J 7 bases; nucleotides not matched to a gene: 13. Germline CDR1 MDHEN, CDR2 SYDVKM. The CDR3 loop spans 15 amino acids. Written as DNA, the CDR3 is TGTGCCAGCAGCAACGGGGGACTAGCAGCAGGGGAGCAGTACTTC. The encoded protein is CASSNGGLAAGEQYF.

The rearrangement links TRBV12-5 to TRBJ2-7; 12 positions match TRBD2. CDR1 is LGHNT and CDR2 is FRNRAP in the germline V gene. Trimming at V came to 7 bases and at J to 0 bases, leaving 13 bases not matched to a gene. The CDR3 spans 18 residues. In DNA form, the CDR3 reads TGTGCTAGTGCTATGGTGAGGACTAGCGGGATCAGCTCCTACGAGCAGTACTTC. It is translated as CASAMVRTSGISSYEQYF.

This clone showed up just a few times. The chain combines TRBV7-9 with TRBJ2-7, with 13 nucleotides matching TRBD2. J lost 8 bases, V lost 4 bases, and 5 bases had no gene match. The germline V gene has CDR1 SEHNR and CDR2 FQNEAQ (reference sequence). There are 14 residues in the CDR3. For the CDR3, the DNA is TGTGCCAGCAGCTCAGGGACTAGCGGGACGAAGCAGTACTTC. The encoded protein is CASSSGTSGTKQYF.

This clone was counted at least ten times. An end of the junction does not agree with germline; a read error may underlie this. The V and J genes are TRBV6-5 and TRBJ2-4; TRBD2 matches 11 bases. The CDR3 runs to 14 residues. From germline, CDR1 is MNHEY and CDR2 SVGAGI. The CDR3 here is CASSSSRLAGRWTF. CDR3 in DNA: TGTGCCAGCAGTAGCTCCCGACTAGCGGGGCGTTGGACCTTC.

This rearrangement joins TRBV2 to TRBJ2-5, with no clear D. V was clipped by 8 bases and J by 5 bases, with 9 bases between them. The CDR3 loop spans 11 amino acids. Germline V gene lookup returns CDR1 SNHLY and CDR2 FYNNEI. The CDR3 loop reads CASAAWETQYF. The CDR3 nucleotides are TGTGCCAGCGCAGCCTGGGAGACCCAGTACTTC.

The V gene is TRBV28, the J gene TRBJ1-5, with 8 bases identical to TRBD1. The CDR3 runs 13 residues. Trimming cost V 4 bases and J 4 bases; bases outside gene matches: 0. CDR1 is MDHEN and CDR2 is SYDVKM in the germline V gene. The CDR3 DNA sequence: TGTGCCAGCAGTTGGGACAGGAATCAGCCCCAGCATTTT. Its protein is CASSWDRNQPQHF.

The rearrangement links TRBV9 to TRBJ2-5; D not certain. In germline, CDR1 is SGDLS, CDR2 YYNGEE. Trimming removed 4 bases at V and 2 bases at J, with 15 bases between. CDR3 size: 15 residues. CDR3 protein: CASSIQASTQETQYF. The CDR3 DNA is TGTGCCAGCAGCATCCAAGCGAGTACGCAAGAGACCCAGTACTTC. Complete variable domain (other parts from reference TRBV9 and TRBJ2-5): DSGVTQTPKHLITATGQRVTLRCSPRSGDLSVYWYQQSLDQGLQFLIQYYNGEERAKGNILERFSAQQFPDLHSELNLSSLELGDSALYFCASSIQASTQETQYFGPGTRLLVL.

The chain recombines TRBV15 with TRBJ2-5; no clear D. Trimming took off 0 bases at V and 6 bases at J, with 17 bases between the two ends. Germline loops: CDR1 LNHNV, CDR2 YYDKDF (reference sequence). The length of the CDR3 is 16 residues. CDR3 in amino acids: CATSRDHVRPIKTQYF. In nucleotides, the CDR3 is TGTGCCACCAGCAGAGATCACGTCCGCCCAATAAAGACCCAGTACTTC.

This clone was seen at least ten times. Other DNA sequences within the sample encode an identical CDR3. This chain joins TRBV7-9 and TRBJ1-3; 7 bases map to TRBD1. This CDR3 is built from 17 residues. Germline assignment: CDR1 SEHNR and CDR2 FQNEAQ (reference sequence). V gave up 2 bases and J gave up 0 bases; unmatched junction bases: 7. CDR3 coding DNA: TGTGCCAGCAGCTTATTTGAGGGGGCGCTCTCTGGAAACACCATATATTTT. It translates to CASSLFEGALSGNTIYF.